Shown below are 9 T cell receptor beta chains from a single sample sequenced in a study of blood T cell repertoires in COVID-19. Sequenced by immunoSEQ multiplex PCR; TCRdb stores in-frame clones only, minus some. This sample yields a few hundred thousand clones, of which about 79% are seen a single time; over 1.2% belongs to the top ten. Specimen: peripheral blood. The receptors were gathered from a woman between 40 and 55 years old who had recovered from COVID-19.

The chain has TRBV4-1 and TRBJ1-6; D is unclear. This CDR3 region has 15 residues. Trimming shortened V by 0 bases and J by 6 bases, and 9 bases separated the two germline ends. CDR1 is MGHRA, CDR2 YSYEKL, per germline. The CDR3 loop is CASSQDFPPNSPLHF. CDR3 nucleotides: TGCGCCAGCAGCCAAGATTTCCCTCCTAATTCACCCCTCCACTTT.

V usage is TRBV28 and J usage is TRBJ2-7; 7 bases fit TRBD1. CDR3 length equals 15 residues. The ends lost 6 bases at V and 5 bases at J; junction bases unmatched: 13. Looked up from germline, CDR1 is MDHEN and CDR2 is SYDVKM. In DNA, the CDR3 is TGTGCCAGCAGCCCTGGACAGGTCGGGATCCACGAGCAGTACTTC. Amino acid sequence: CASSPGQVGIHEQYF.

The chain recombines TRBV27 with TRBJ2-1, with D maybe TRBD1 (5 bases). CDR1 MNHEY and CDR2 SMNVEV come from the germline V gene (reference sequence). V lost 1 base to trimming and J lost 0 bases, with 10 bases between them. This CDR3 comprises 16 residues. This CDR3 is CASSLFRGSSYNEQFF. CDR3 bases: TGTGCCAGCAGTTTATTTAGGGGAAGCTCCTACAATGAGCAGTTCTTC.

V usage is TRBV11-2 and J usage is TRBJ2-2; 7 bases map to TRBD2. Germline CDR1 is SGHAT and CDR2 is FQNNGV. CDR3 length: 16 residues. Losses at the gene ends were 5 bases for V and 7 bases for J; bases not matched to a gene: 13. The CDR3 region is CASSPREGRFGGELFF. In DNA form, the CDR3 reads TGTGCCAGCAGCCCAAGGGAGGGGAGGTTTGGCGGGGAGCTGTTTTTT.

V is TRBV7-2 and J is TRBJ2-4; no clear D. This CDR3 is built from 13 residues. Germline CDR1 SGHTA, CDR2 FQGNSA. V dropped 4 bases and J dropped 5 bases, with 9 bases sitting between them. In DNA form, the CDR3 reads TGTGCCAGCAGCTCAAGAGGAGAAAACATTCAGTACTTC. Its protein product is CASSSRGENIQYF. Variable domain in full (rest from reference TRBV7-2 and TRBJ2-4): GAGVSQSPSNKVTEKGKDVELRCDPISGHTALYWYRQSLGQGLEFLIYFQGNSAPDKSGLPSDRFSAERTGGSVSTLTIQRTQQEDSAVYLCASSSRGENIQYFGAGTRLSVL.

This sequence joins TRBV4-3 and TRBJ2-3; D is possibly TRBD1 (6 bases). This CDR3 has 16 residues. The ends were cut back, 0 bases at V and 1 base at J, with 11 bases in the middle. Germline CDR1 and CDR2: LGHNA and YSLEER. Written as DNA, the CDR3 is TGCGCCAGCAGCCAAGATACAGGGATGGGCACAGATACGCAGTATTTT. This translates into CASSQDTGMGTDTQYF.

V usage is TRBV4-2 and J usage is TRBJ1-6; tentatively, D is TRBD1 (6 bases). V lost 1 base and J 7 bases, leaving 8 bases between the germline ends. This CDR3 region has 14 residues. The germline gives CDR1 LGHNA, CDR2 YNFKEQ. The CDR3 sequence is CASSQAGHNSPLHF. The CDR3 region has the DNA TGTGCCAGCAGCCAAGCGGGACACAATTCACCCCTCCACTTT.

This chain uses TRBV7-2 with TRBJ1-4; D is ambiguous. This CDR3 region has 15 residues. Trimming shortened V by 1 base and J by 4 bases, and 10 bases separated the two germline ends. Germline assignment: CDR1 SGHTA and CDR2 FQGNSA. This CDR3 is CASSLGPGDNEKLFF. The CDR3 DNA reads TGTGCCAGCAGCTTAGGTCCCGGGGATAATGAAAAACTGTTTTTT.

The genes are TRBV7-9 and TRBJ2-7, with TRBD2 matching over 7 bases. The CDR3 is 13 residues long. Unmatched junction bases numbered 8, after V lost 7 bases and J lost 5 bases. CDR1 SEHNR and CDR2 FQNEAQ come from the germline V gene (reference sequence). The CDR3 loop reads CASTDSGFDEQYF. In nucleotides, the CDR3 is TGTGCCAGCACGGATAGCGGGTTTGACGAGCAGTACTTC.